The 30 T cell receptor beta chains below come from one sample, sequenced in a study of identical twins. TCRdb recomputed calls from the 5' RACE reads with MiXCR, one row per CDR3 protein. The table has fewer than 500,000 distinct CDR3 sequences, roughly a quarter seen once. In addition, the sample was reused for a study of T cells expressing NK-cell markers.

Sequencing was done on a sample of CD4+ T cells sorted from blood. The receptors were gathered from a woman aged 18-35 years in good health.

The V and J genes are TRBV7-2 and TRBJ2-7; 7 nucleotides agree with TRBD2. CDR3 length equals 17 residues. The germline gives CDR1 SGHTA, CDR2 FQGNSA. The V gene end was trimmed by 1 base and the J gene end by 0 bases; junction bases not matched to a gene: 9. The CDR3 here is CASSLVGSGSRSYEQYF. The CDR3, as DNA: TGTGCCAGCAGCTTAGTGGGTAGCGGGTCCCGCTCCTACGAGCAGTACTTC. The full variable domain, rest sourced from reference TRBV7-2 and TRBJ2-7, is GAGVSQSPSNKVTEKGKDVELRCDPISGHTALYWYRQSLGQGLEFLIYFQGNSAPDKSGLPSDRFSAERTGGSVSTLTIQRTQQEDSAVYLCASSLVGSGSRSYEQYFGPGTRLTVT.

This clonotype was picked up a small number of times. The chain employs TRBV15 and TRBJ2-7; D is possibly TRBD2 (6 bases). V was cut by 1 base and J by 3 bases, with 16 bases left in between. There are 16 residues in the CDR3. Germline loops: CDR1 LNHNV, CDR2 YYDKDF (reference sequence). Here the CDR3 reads CATSRGWGRGNYEQYF. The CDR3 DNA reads TGTGCCACCAGCAGAGGCTGGGGACGGGGGAACTACGAGCAGTACTTC.

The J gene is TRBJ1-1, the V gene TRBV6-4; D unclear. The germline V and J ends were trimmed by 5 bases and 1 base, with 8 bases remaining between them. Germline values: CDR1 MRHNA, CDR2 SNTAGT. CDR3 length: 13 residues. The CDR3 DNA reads TGTGCCAGCAGTATAGAGGAGAACACTGAAGCTTTCTTT. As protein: CASSIEENTEAFF.

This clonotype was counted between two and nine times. The CDR3 DNA reads TGTGCCAGCAGCCGAAGCGGACAGGGGGTAGATACGCAGTATTTT. This sequence encodes CASSRSGQGVDTQYF. This rearrangement joins TRBV7-8 to TRBJ2-3; 10 nucleotides align to TRBD1. Unmatched junction bases numbered 7, after V lost 5 bases and J lost 5 bases. There are 15 residues in the CDR3. Germline-derived CDR1 and CDR2 are SGHVS and FQNEAQ.

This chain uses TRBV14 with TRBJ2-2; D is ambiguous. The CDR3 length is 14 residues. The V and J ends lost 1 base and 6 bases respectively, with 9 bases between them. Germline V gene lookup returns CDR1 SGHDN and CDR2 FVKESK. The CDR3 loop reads CASSQGTLSGELFF. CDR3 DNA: TGTGCCAGCAGCCAAGGGACCCTATCCGGGGAGCTGTTTTTT.

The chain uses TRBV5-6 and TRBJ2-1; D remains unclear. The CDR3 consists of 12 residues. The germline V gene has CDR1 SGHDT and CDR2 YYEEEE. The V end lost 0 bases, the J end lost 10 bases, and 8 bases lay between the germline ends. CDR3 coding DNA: TGTGCCAGCAGCTTGGGCGGCAGGGAGCAGTTCTTC. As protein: CASSLGGREQFF. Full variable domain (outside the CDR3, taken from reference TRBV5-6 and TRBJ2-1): DAGVTQSPTHLIKTRGQQVTLRCSPKSGHDTVSWYQQALGQGPQFIFQYYEEEERQRGNFPDRFSGHQFPNYSSELNVNALLLGDSALYLCASSLGGREQFFGPGTRLTVL.

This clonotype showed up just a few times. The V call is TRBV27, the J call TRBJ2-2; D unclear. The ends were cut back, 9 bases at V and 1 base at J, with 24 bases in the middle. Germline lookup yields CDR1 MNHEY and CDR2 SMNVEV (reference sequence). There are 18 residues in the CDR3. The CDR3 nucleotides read TGTGCCAGTCCCCTCCCTCTTCTGACGGACGAGAACACCGGGGAGCTGTTTTTT. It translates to CASPLPLLTDENTGELFF.

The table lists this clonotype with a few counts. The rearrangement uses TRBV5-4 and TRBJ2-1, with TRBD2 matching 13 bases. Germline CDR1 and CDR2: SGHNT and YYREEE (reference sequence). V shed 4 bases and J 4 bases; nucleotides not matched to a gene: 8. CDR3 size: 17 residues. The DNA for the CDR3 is TGTGCCAGCAGCCGCTATGGACTAGCGGGAGTATACAATGAGCAGTTCTTC. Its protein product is CASSRYGLAGVYNEQFF.

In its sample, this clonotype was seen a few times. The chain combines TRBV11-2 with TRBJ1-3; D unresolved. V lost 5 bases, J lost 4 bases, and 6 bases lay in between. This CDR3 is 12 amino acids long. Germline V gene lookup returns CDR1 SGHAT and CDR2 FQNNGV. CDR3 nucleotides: TGTGCCAGCAGCGAGAGGGGAAACACCATATATTTT. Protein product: CASSERGNTIYF.

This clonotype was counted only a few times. CDR3 sequence: CSASSGLAGDPYYNEQFF. The CDR3 bases are TGCAGTGCTTCCTCCGGACTAGCGGGGGACCCCTACTACAATGAGCAGTTCTTC. This chain joins TRBV20-1 and TRBJ2-1; 13 positions agree with TRBD2. CDR1 and CDR2 from the germline V gene are DFQATT and SNEGSKA (reference sequence). This CDR3 has 18 amino acids. J lost 3 bases, V lost 5 bases, and 13 bases had no gene match.

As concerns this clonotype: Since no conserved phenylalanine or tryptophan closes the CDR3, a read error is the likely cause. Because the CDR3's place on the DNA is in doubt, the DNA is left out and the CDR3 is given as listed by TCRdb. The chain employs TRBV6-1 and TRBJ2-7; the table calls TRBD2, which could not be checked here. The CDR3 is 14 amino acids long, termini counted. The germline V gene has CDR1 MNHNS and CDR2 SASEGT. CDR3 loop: CASSETSPSSGIRL.

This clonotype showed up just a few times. The CDR3 sequence: CASSFIQRLPYSEAFF. Here the CDR3 DNA reads TGTGCCAGCAGTTTTATACAGAGACTACCCTACAGTGAAGCTTTCTTT. The J gene is TRBJ1-1, the V gene TRBV12-3 or TRBV12-4; the D is unclear. The CDR3 extends over 16 amino acids. The V and J ends lost 3 bases and 7 bases respectively, with 21 bases between them.

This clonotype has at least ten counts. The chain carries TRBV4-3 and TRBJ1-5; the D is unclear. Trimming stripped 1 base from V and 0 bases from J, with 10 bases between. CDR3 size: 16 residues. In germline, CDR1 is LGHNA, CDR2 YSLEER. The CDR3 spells CASSQGGYTSNQPQHF. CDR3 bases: TGCGCCAGCAGCCAAGGGGGATATACTAGCAATCAGCCCCAGCATTTT.

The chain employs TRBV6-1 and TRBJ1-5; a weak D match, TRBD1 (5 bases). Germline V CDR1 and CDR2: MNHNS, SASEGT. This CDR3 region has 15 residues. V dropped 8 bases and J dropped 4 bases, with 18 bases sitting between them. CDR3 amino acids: CASSPARQGNQPQHF. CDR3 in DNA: TGTGCCAGCTCTCCGGCCCGGCAGGGTAATCAGCCCCAGCATTTT.

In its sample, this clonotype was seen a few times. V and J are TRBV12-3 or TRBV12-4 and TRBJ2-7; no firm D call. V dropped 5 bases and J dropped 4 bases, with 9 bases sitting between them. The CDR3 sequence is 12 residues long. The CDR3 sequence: CASSTQVYEQYF. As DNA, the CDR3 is TGTGCCAGCAGTACCCAGGTGTACGAGCAGTACTTC.

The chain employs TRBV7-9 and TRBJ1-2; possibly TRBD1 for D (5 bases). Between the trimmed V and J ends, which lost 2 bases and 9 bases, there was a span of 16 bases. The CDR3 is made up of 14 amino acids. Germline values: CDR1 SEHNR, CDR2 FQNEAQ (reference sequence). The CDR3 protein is CASSLTEQALSYTF. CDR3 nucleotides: TGTGCCAGCAGCTTAACGGAACAGGCCTTGAGCTACACCTTC.

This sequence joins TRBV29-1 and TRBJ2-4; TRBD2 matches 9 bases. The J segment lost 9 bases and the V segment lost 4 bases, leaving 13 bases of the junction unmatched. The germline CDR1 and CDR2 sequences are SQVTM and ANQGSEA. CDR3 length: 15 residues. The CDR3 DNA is TGCAGCGTTGTGGGCGGGGGGGCCCCGGTGGCCATTCAGTACTTC. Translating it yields CSVVGGGAPVAIQYF.

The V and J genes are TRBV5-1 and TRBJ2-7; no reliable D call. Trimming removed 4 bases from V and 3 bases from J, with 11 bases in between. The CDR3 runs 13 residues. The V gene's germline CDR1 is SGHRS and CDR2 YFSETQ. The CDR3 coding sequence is TGCGCCAGCAGCCTCGCCACGGGCTACGAGCAGTACTTC. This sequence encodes CASSLATGYEQYF.

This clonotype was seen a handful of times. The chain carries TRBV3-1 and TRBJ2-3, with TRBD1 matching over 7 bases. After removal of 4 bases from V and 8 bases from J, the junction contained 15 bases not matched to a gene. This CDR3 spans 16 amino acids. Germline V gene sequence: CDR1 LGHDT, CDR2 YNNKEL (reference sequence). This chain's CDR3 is CASSPMGTASSSTQYF. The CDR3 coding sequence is TGTGCCAGCAGCCCTATGGGGACAGCAAGCTCGAGTACGCAGTATTTT.

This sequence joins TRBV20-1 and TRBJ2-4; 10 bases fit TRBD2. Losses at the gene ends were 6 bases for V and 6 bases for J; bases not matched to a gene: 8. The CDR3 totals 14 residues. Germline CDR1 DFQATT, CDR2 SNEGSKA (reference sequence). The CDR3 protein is CSAKLAGLPNIQYF. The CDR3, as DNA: TGCAGTGCAAAACTAGCGGGATTACCAAACATTCAGTACTTC.

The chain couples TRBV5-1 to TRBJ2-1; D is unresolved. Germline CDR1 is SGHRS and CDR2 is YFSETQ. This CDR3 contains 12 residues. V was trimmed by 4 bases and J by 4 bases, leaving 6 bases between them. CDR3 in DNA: TGCGCCAGCAGCGCGTGGTACAATGAGCAGTTCTTC. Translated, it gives CASSAWYNEQFF.

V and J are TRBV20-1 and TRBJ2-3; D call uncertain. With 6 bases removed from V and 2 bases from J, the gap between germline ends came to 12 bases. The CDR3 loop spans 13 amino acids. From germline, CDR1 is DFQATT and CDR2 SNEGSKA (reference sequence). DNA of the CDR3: TGCAGTGCCAGCACGGACGTCACAGATACGCAGTATTTT. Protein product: CSASTDVTDTQYF.

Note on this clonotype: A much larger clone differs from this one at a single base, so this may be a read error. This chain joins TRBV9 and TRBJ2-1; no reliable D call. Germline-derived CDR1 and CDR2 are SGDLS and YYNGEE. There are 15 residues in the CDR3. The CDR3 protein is CASSEKVSSYNGQFF. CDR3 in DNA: TGTGCCAGCAGCGAGAAGGTGAGCTCCTACAATGGGCAGTTCTTC.

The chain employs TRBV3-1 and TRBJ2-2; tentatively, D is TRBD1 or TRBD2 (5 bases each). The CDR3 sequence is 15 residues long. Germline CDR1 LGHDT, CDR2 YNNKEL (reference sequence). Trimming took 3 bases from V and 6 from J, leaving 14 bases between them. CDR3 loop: CASSHPGTRPGELFF. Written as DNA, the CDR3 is TGTGCCAGCAGCCATCCCGGGACCCGTCCCGGGGAGCTGTTTTTT. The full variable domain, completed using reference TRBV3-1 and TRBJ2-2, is DTAVSQTPKYLVTQMGNDKSIKCEQNLGHDTMYWYKQDSKKFLKIMFSYNNKELIINETVPNRFSPKSPDKAHLNLHINSLELGDSAVYFCASSHPGTRPGELFFGEGSRLTVL.

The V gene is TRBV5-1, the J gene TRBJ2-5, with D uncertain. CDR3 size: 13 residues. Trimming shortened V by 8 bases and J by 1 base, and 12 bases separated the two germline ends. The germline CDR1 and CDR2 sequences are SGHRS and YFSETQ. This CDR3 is CASRAPIQETQYF. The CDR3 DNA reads TGCGCCAGTCGGGCTCCCATCCAAGAGACCCAGTACTTC.

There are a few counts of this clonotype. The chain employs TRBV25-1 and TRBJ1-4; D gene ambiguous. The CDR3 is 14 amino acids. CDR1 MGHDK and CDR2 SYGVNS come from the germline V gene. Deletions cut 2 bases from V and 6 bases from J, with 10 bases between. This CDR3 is CASSERGKDEKLFF. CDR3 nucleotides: TGTGCCAGCAGTGAACGAGGGAAGGATGAAAAACTGTTTTTT.

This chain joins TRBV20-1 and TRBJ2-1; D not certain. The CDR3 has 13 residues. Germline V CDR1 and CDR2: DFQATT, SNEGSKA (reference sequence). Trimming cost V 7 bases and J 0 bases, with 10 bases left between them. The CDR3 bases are TGCAGTGTAGTGGGTTTCTCCTACAATGAGCAGTTCTTC. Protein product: CSVVGFSYNEQFF.

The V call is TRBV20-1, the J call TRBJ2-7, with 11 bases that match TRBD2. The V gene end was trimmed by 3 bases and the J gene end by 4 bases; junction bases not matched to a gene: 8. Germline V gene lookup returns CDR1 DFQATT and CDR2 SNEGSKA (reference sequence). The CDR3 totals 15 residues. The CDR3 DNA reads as TGCAGTGCTAGGGGGCCCGGGACTAGCGGTTACGAGCAGTACTTC. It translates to CSARGPGTSGYEQYF.

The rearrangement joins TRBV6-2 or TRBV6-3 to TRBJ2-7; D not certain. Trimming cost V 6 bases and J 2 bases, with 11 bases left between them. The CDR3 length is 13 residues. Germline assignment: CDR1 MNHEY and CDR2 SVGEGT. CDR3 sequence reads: CASRWTVAYEQYF. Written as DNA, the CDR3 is TGTGCCAGCAGATGGACGGTGGCCTACGAGCAGTACTTC.

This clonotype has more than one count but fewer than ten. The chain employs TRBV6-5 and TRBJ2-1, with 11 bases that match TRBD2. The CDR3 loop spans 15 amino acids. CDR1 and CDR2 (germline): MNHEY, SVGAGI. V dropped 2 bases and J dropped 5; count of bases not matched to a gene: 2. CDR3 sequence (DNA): TGTGCCAGCAGTTACGGACTAGCGGGTCACAATGAGCAGTTCTTC. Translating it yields CASSYGLAGHNEQFF.